This T cell receptor (beta chain) was recovered during a study of tumor and adjacent non-tumor tissue in lung cancer. Whole-study results and caveats: Significantly higher TCR diversity was found in tumor than normal lung. In normal lung, the top 100 clones were significantly more dominant than in tumor. Tumor TCR diversity, when higher, was linked to shorter survival.

Three rounds of nested PCR, following a modified ARM-PCR protocol, produced the TCRbeta library. TCRdb re-called the multiplex PCR reads with MiXCR, one entry per CDR3 protein. The sample lists 90,000 to 100,000 distinct CDR3 sequences, 75% to 85% seen once, with about 31% in the top ten. Worth noting for this clonotype: Its cognate antigen is unknown.

No cell sorting was done before RNA was extracted from the tissue. The normal lung tissue was taken more than 3 cm from the tumor edge. Chemotherapy-naive patients with new lung cancer underwent thoracic surgery in China, August–late 2014. The CDR3 spans 13 residues. V dropped 10 bases and J dropped 1 base, with 12 bases sitting between them. Looked up from germline, CDR1 is SGHAT and CDR2 is FQNNGV. The TCR was taken from a man in his 60s with small cell lung cancer. Sequencing used distant non-tumor lung tissue. This sequence joins TRBV11-2 and TRBJ2-3; D gene ambiguous. The CDR3 coding sequence is TGTGCCAATGGGCGACAAGGCACAGATACGCAGTATTTT. This gives the protein CANGRQGTDTQYF.